The 20 T cell receptor beta chains below all came from one sample that was sequenced in a study of cytomegalovirus exposure and HLA in healthy donors. In the PCR, 60 Vbeta and 13 Jbeta primers were used. Generated by immunoSEQ multiplex PCR, the TCRdb table keeps only in-frame clones and is missing some. This sample carries fewer than 150,000 clones, approximately 85% of them seen once, and the ten largest clones take about 7%. The specimen sequenced was PBMCs. Receptors were obtained from a woman between 25 and 40 years old in good health and CMV-seropositive.

This clone was observed a handful of times. This sequence joins TRBV5-4 and TRBJ1-6, with 8 bases matching TRBD1. V shed 0 bases, J shed 6 bases, and the junction held 2 bases outside the gene matches. CDR1 and CDR2 (germline): SGHNT, YYREEE (reference sequence). The CDR3 is 15 amino acids. In nucleotides, the CDR3 is TGTGCCAGCAGCTTGGCAACAGGGGGTAATTCACCCCTCCACTTT. It is translated as CASSLATGGNSPLHF.

The chain combines TRBV5-4 with TRBJ2-5; possibly TRBD1 for D (6 bases). Trimming removed 3 bases from V and 3 bases from J, with 9 bases in between. Germline V CDR1 and CDR2: SGHNT, YYREEE (reference sequence). The length of the CDR3 is 13 residues. CDR3 nucleotides: TGTGCCAGCAGCTGGACAGCCGAAGAGACCCAGTACTTC. This translates into CASSWTAEETQYF. The full variable domain, in which reference TRBV5-4 and TRBJ2-5 provide the parts outside the CDR3, is ETGVTQSPTHLIKTRGQQVTLRCSSQSGHNTVSWYQQALGQGPQFIFQYYREEENGRGNFPPRFSGLQFPNYSSELNVNALELDDSALYLCASSWTAEETQYFGPGTRLLVL.

Comment on this clone: Other DNA sequences in the same sample also yield this CDR3. The chain joins TRBV28 to TRBJ1-2; unclear D gene. V was trimmed by 3 bases and J by 4 bases, leaving 6 bases between them. The CDR3 runs 12 residues. Germline V gene sequence: CDR1 MDHEN, CDR2 SYDVKM. The CDR3 here is CASSLRLYGYTF. The DNA for the CDR3 is TGTGCCAGCAGTTTGAGGCTCTATGGCTACACCTTC.

In DNA, the CDR3 is TGTGCCAGCAGCTTGGAAGCGGGTATCTATGGCTACACCTTC. Residues: CASSLEAGIYGYTF. The rearrangement uses TRBV5-4 and TRBJ1-2; D remains ambiguous. Trimming stripped 0 bases from V and 4 bases from J, with 10 bases between. There are 14 residues in the CDR3. Germline lookup yields CDR1 SGHNT and CDR2 YYREEE (reference sequence).

The count of this clone is one. The chain combines TRBV7-9 with TRBJ2-1; possible D gene TRBD2, 5 bases. The CDR3 spans 13 residues. Per germline, CDR1 SEHNR and CDR2 FQNEAQ (reference sequence). The ends were cut back, 6 bases at V and 9 bases at J, with 15 bases in the middle. In DNA form, the CDR3 reads TGTGCCAGCAGTTTTGAGGGCGCGGGTGAGCAGTTCTTC. It is translated as CASSFEGAGEQFF.

The chain recombines TRBV28 with TRBJ1-3; the D is unclear. The V end was cut by 3 bases, the J end by 2 bases, with 8 bases between. The CDR3 spans 14 residues. Germline V gives CDR1 MDHEN, CDR2 SYDVKM. CDR3 loop: CASSFPEAGNTIYF. CDR3 bases: TGTGCCAGCAGTTTCCCGGAGGCTGGAAACACCATATATTTT.

This clone showed up just a few times. This chain connects TRBV6-4 to TRBJ2-3, with 11 bases that match TRBD2. Trimming took 2 bases from V and 4 from J; bases not matched to a gene: 2. This CDR3 has 15 residues. Germline V lookup: CDR1 MRHNA, CDR2 SNTAGT. The chain's CDR3 is CASSDQTSGADTQYF. CDR3 sequence (DNA): TGTGCCAGCAGTGACCAGACTAGCGGGGCAGATACGCAGTATTTT.

The V gene is TRBV5-1, the J gene TRBJ2-4; unclear D gene. Germline-derived CDR1 and CDR2 are SGHRS and YFSETQ. CDR3 size: 14 residues. Between the trimmed V and J ends, which lost 4 bases and 0 bases, there was a span of 8 bases. For the CDR3, the DNA is TGCGCCAGCAGCCCGACTGAAGCCAAAAACATTCAGTACTTC. Translating it yields CASSPTEAKNIQYF.

A single count supports this clone. The genes are TRBV21-1 and TRBJ1-4; TRBD1, the table's D call, was not compared with the DNA. TRBV21-1 is a listed pseudogene. This CDR3 spans 15 amino acids. CDR3 sequence reads: CASSTPDRGSEKLFF. The DNA of the CDR3 is TGTGCCAGCAGCACCCCCGACAGGGGAAGCGAAAAACTGTTTTTT.

The chain links TRBV7-3 to TRBJ2-1; TRBD2 matches at 9 bases. The CDR3 runs to 15 residues. Germline lookup yields CDR1 SGHTA and CDR2 FQGTGA. V lost 2 bases and J lost 9; bases outside the gene matches: 8. The CDR3 nucleotides are TGTGCCAGCAGCTTACGCGGGGGGGCGGGGAGTGAGCAGTTCTTC. Translation: CASSLRGGAGSEQFF.

The chain recombines TRBV5-1 with TRBJ1-4; no clear D. CDR3 size: 13 residues. The V end lost 0 bases, the J end lost 5 bases, and 5 bases lay between the germline ends. Germline assignment: CDR1 SGHRS and CDR2 YFSETQ. The CDR3 loop is CASSLDWNEKLFF. The CDR3 coding sequence is TGCGCCAGCAGCTTGGACTGGAATGAAAAACTGTTTTTT.

The chain recombines TRBV19 with TRBJ1-6, with a tentative D call TRBD1 (5 bases). There are 17 residues in the CDR3. Per germline, CDR1 LNHDA and CDR2 SQIVND (reference sequence). V shed 6 bases and J shed 7 bases, with 22 bases lying between them. CDR3 bases: TGTGCCAGTAGGGTCCAAGGGACTCTCATGGCGAATTCACCCCTCCACTTT. Its protein is CASRVQGTLMANSPLHF.

The genes are TRBV18 and TRBJ1-3; D is perhaps TRBD1 (5 bases). Between the trimmed V and J ends, which lost 3 bases and 0 bases, there was a span of 15 bases. The V gene's germline CDR1 is KGHSH and CDR2 LQKENI. The CDR3 consists of 17 residues. The CDR3 loop is CASSPYRDRDSGNTIYF. CDR3 nucleotide sequence: TGTGCCAGCTCACCTTATCGTGACAGAGACTCTGGAAACACCATATATTTT. Together with reference TRBV18 and TRBJ1-3, the CDR3 gives the full variable domain: NAGVMQNPRHLVRRRGQEARLRCSPMKGHSHVYWYRQLPEEGLKFMVYLQKENIIDESGMPKERFSAEFPKEGPSILRIQQVVRGDSAAYFCASSPYRDRDSGNTIYFGEGSWLTVV.

The rearrangement links TRBV10-3 to TRBJ2-3; tentative D call: TRBD2 (7 bases). Germline CDR1 is ENHRY and CDR2 is SYGVKD. There are 13 residues in the CDR3. The CDR3 is CPRGGGTTDTQYF. The CDR3 nucleotides are TGTCCACGAGGGGGGGGGACCACAGATACGCAGTATTTT.

This clone was counted a few times. The chain combines TRBV10-2 with TRBJ1-5, with D tentatively TRBD1 (6 bases). CDR1 and CDR2 (germline): WSHSY, SAAADI. The CDR3 contains 15 residues. Trimming stripped 0 bases from V and 3 bases from J, with 9 bases between. The CDR3 loop is CASSESSGVNQPQHF. In nucleotides, the CDR3 is TGCGCCAGCAGTGAGTCATCAGGGGTCAATCAGCCCCAGCATTTT.

Worth noting for this clone: Sequence at one end of the junction differs from germline and may be a read error. The V and J genes are TRBV10-3 and TRBJ2-1; TRBD2 agrees at 7 bases. The CDR3 consists of 13 residues. Per germline, CDR1 ENHRY and CDR2 SYGVKD. CDR3 region: CAISESGSLGGVF. CDR3 sequence (DNA): TGTGCCATCAGTGAGTCCGGTTCCCTGGGAGGGGTCTTC.

The rearrangement links TRBV6-1 to TRBJ2-7; D gene uncertain. The CDR3 covers 14 residues. Germline CDR1 MNHNS, CDR2 SASEGT. Trimming removed 7 bases at V and 3 bases at J, with 16 bases between. This CDR3 reads CASTLSLDGYEQYF. The CDR3, as DNA: TGTGCCAGCACCCTTAGCCTGGATGGCTACGAGCAGTACTTC.

This chain links TRBV7-9 with TRBJ2-7; 7 nucleotides agree with TRBD1. V dropped 5 bases and J dropped 6; count of bases not matched to a gene: 13. CDR1 SEHNR and CDR2 FQNEAQ come from the germline V gene (reference sequence). This CDR3 spans 15 amino acids. CDR3 in DNA: TGTGCCAGCAGCGCCGCAGGGGGTCGAGTCTTCGAGCAGTACTTC. Translation gives CASSAAGGRVFEQYF.

V usage is TRBV6-5 and J usage is TRBJ1-5; 7 bases are a match to TRBD1. Germline V CDR1 and CDR2: MNHEY, SVGAGI. Unmatched junction bases numbered 10, after V lost 6 bases and J lost 5 bases. The CDR3 sequence is 15 residues long. CDR3 loop: CASSRLGDSDQPQHF. As DNA, the CDR3 is TGTGCCAGCAGCCGCCTGGGGGACAGCGATCAGCCCCAGCATTTT.

The chain joins TRBV4-1 to TRBJ1-1; D is possibly TRBD1 (5 bases). V lost 0 bases and J 12 bases, leaving 11 bases between the germline ends. The CDR3 is 12 residues long. The V gene's germline CDR1 is MGHRA and CDR2 YSYEKL. The CDR3, as DNA: TGCGCCAGCAGCCAAGAAAGGGGTATTACTTTCTTT. Its translation is CASSQERGITFF.